The 21 T cell receptor beta chains listed next were all sequenced from one sample in a study of regulatory T cells in long-lasting Graves disease (dated by TCRdb to 2020 to 2023). The time point label on this specimen signifies: newly diagnosed GD, antithyroid drugs for less than 3 months. RNA was extracted from PBMCs in TRIzol for both TCR sequencing and RNA sequencing. Library preparation used multiplex PCR. The sequencing machine was an Illumina HiSeq 4000. To build TCR beta libraries, CDR3 regions were amplified by Arm-PCR using iRepertoire HTBI primers. TCRdb reprocessed the public reads (quality trimming at Q25 with fastp, clone calling with MiXCR) and kept in-frame beta chains. CDR3 protein duplicates are merged, each entry listing the most common genes and DNA. The sample includes over 350,000 distinct CDR3 sequences, with about 15% observed a single time. The ten top clones hold over 7.5% of the sample.

A further study also used this sample, focusing on T cells in Graves' hyperthyroidism and ophthalmopathy.

The material sequenced was peripheral blood mononuclear cells (PBMCs), taken at new diagnosis, from a patient treated with antithyroid drugs. These receptors were taken from a woman between 40 and 50 years old with Graves disease. Donor details come from another sample of the same person, matched by shared clones.

This clonotype was seen ten or more times. This chain links TRBV5-1 with TRBJ2-5, with 7 bases that match TRBD1. There are 13 residues in the CDR3. The germline CDR1 and CDR2 sequences are SGHRS and YFSETQ. Losses at the gene ends were 4 bases for V and 2 bases for J; bases not matched to a gene: 2. The CDR3 nucleotides are TGCGCCAGCAGCACCAGGGGGCAAGAGACCCAGTACTTC. Translation gives CASSTRGQETQYF.

There are many counts of this clonotype. The chain combines TRBV2 with TRBJ2-1; 13 bases match TRBD2. The CDR3 has 18 amino acids. Germline CDR1 and CDR2: SNHLY and FYNNEI. Trimming took 6 bases from V and 2 from J; bases not matched to a gene: 10. The CDR3 region has the DNA TGTGCCAGCAGCCATACTAGCGGGAGGGCCGATACCTACAATGAGCAGTTCTTC. Translation gives CASSHTSGRADTYNEQFF.

The chain joins TRBV12-3 or TRBV12-4 to TRBJ2-7; TRBD2 aligns across 13 bases. The CDR3 is 15 amino acids. Losses at the gene ends were 8 bases for V and 0 bases for J; bases not matched to a gene: 4. CDR3 bases: TGTGCCAGCGGGACTAGCGGGAAACGCTCCTACGAGCAGTACTTC. Amino acid sequence: CASGTSGKRSYEQYF.

The chain uses TRBV18 and TRBJ2-2; TRBD2 might be the D (5 bases). Looked up from germline, CDR1 is KGHSH and CDR2 is LQKENI. The V end was cut by 1 base, the J end by 2 bases, with 11 bases between. There are 16 residues in the CDR3. The chain's CDR3 is CASSPRGDYNTGELFF. Here the CDR3 DNA reads TGTGCCAGCTCACCACGTGGTGACTACAACACCGGGGAGCTGTTTTTT.

In this sample, this clonotype turned up many times. The CDR3 coding sequence is TGTGCCAGCAGTTCATACAGGGAGAGCTATGGCTACACCTTC. Its translation: CASSSYRESYGYTF. The chain couples TRBV12-3 or TRBV12-4 to TRBJ1-2, with D perhaps TRBD1 (6 bases). This CDR3 has 14 amino acids. V was pared by 4 bases and J by 4 bases, with 13 bases between.

Concerning this clonotype: A much larger clone differs from this one at a single base, so this may be a read error. This chain connects TRBV7-9 to TRBJ1-2; 7 bases map to TRBD1. V trimming: 0 bases; J trimming: 3 bases; junction bases outside the gene matches: 1. This CDR3 spans 14 amino acids. The germline V gene encodes CDR1 SEHNR and CDR2 FQNEAQ (reference sequence). The CDR3 bases are TGTGCCAGCAGCTTAGCAGGGGGCCACTATGGCTACACCTTC. Its translation: CASSLAGGHYGYTF. The full variable domain, in which reference TRBV7-9 and TRBJ1-2 provide the parts outside the CDR3, is DTGVSQNPRHKITKRGQNVTFRCDPISEHNRLYWYRQTLGQGPEFLTYFQNEAQLEKSRLLSDRFSAERPKGSFSTLEIQRTEQGDSAMYLCASSLAGGHYGYTFGSGTRLTVV.

J is TRBJ2-7 and V is TRBV28; weak D call: TRBD1 (5 bases). The germline V gene encodes CDR1 MDHEN and CDR2 SYDVKM. V was pared by 3 bases and J by 3 bases, with 12 bases between. This CDR3 has 14 amino acids. CDR3 nucleotides: TGTGCCAGCAGTTTGGGGCAGTTGGGCTACGAGCAGTACTTC. Encoded protein: CASSLGQLGYEQYF.

This clonotype was counted at least ten times. This chain joins TRBV28 and TRBJ2-7; 8 nucleotides agree with TRBD1. J lost 0 bases, V lost 6 bases, and 7 bases had no gene match. Germline V CDR1 and CDR2: MDHEN, SYDVKM. This CDR3 is 15 amino acids long. The CDR3 sequence: CASRAVGQASYEQYF. The CDR3 region has the DNA TGTGCCAGCAGGGCCGTGGGACAGGCCTCCTACGAGCAGTACTTC. The entire variable domain, with the rest obtained from reference TRBV28 and TRBJ2-7, is as follows: DVKVTQSSRYLVKRTGEKVFLECVQDMDHENMFWYRQDPGLGLRLIYFSYDVKMKEKGDIPEGYSVSREKKERFSLILESASTNQTSMYLCASRAVGQASYEQYFGPGTRLTVT.

Note on this clonotype: Given a much more abundant clone one base away, this may be a read error. The chain recombines TRBV9 with TRBJ1-2, with D perhaps matching TRBD1 (6 bases). This CDR3 spans 15 amino acids. Germline-derived CDR1 and CDR2 are SGDLS and YYNGEE. This CDR3 is CASGVGGGTNYGYTF. Written as DNA, the CDR3 is TGTGCCAGCGGCGTAGGGGGGGGCACTAACTATGGCTACACCTTC.

At least ten counts were recorded for this clonotype. This sequence joins TRBV28 and TRBJ2-7, with 12 bases lining up with TRBD1. This CDR3 has 16 residues. Germline-derived CDR1 and CDR2 are MDHEN and SYDVKM. The V gene end was trimmed by 8 bases and the J gene end by 2 bases; junction bases not matched to a gene: 10. The CDR3 DNA reads as TGTGCCAGCCGGGACAGGGGGCAAACAAAAACCTACGAGCAGTACTTC. The encoded protein is CASRDRGQTKTYEQYF. The full variable domain, with the rest looked up from reference TRBV28 and TRBJ2-7, is DVKVTQSSRYLVKRTGEKVFLECVQDMDHENMFWYRQDPGLGLRLIYFSYDVKMKEKGDIPEGYSVSREKKERFSLILESASTNQTSMYLCASRDRGQTKTYEQYFGPGTRLTVT.

This clonotype came up many times. The chain combines TRBV2 with TRBJ2-1, with D possibly being TRBD1 (5 bases). This CDR3 contains 12 residues. The germline V gene encodes CDR1 SNHLY and CDR2 FYNNEI. The ends were cut back, 6 bases at V and 5 bases at J, with 8 bases in the middle. CDR3 DNA sequence: TGTGCCAGCAGGACAGACGACAATGAGCAGTTCTTC. Protein sequence: CASRTDDNEQFF. Using reference TRBV2 and TRBJ2-1 for the parts outside the CDR3, the full variable domain is EPEVTQTPSHQVTQMGQEVILRCVPISNHLYFYWYRQILGQKVEFLVSFYNNEISEKSEIFDDQFSVERPDGSNFTLKIRSTKLEDSAMYFCASRTDDNEQFFGPGTRLTVL.

Only a few counts were recorded for this clonotype. The chain couples TRBV27 to TRBJ2-7, with 8 bases matching TRBD1. The CDR3 sequence is 14 residues long. J was trimmed by 2 bases and V by 4 bases; bases with no gene match: 4. Germline CDR1 reads MNHEY; CDR2 reads SMNVEV (reference sequence). DNA of the CDR3: TGTGCCAGCAGTTCCATGGACAGGGCCTACGAGCAGTACTTC. Protein sequence: CASSSMDRAYEQYF.

This clonotype has ten or more counts. The V call is TRBV10-3, the J call TRBJ1-2; perhaps TRBD1 as D (5 bases). Germline CDR1 ENHRY, CDR2 SYGVKD. The CDR3 length is 16 residues. Trimming cost V 0 bases and J 0 bases, with 11 bases left between them. CDR3 residues: CAISESLDTTNYGYTF. The CDR3 bases are TGTGCCATCAGTGAGTCTTTGGACACCACTAACTATGGCTACACCTTC.

This clonotype was recorded at least ten times. The chain couples TRBV12-3 or TRBV12-4 to TRBJ1-5, with D uncertain. V was clipped by 5 bases and J by 1 base, with 3 bases between them. This CDR3 contains 12 residues. The CDR3 bases are TGTGCCAGCAGTAGGAGCAATCAGCCCCAGCATTTT. Protein: CASSRSNQPQHF.

This clonotype was seen a few times. CDR3 nucleotides: TGTGCCAGCAGCTGGAAACTAGCGGGAGGGCCTTCCGAGCAGTACTTC. It is translated as CASSWKLAGGPSEQYF. The chain carries TRBV7-2 and TRBJ2-7; 13 bases match TRBD2. Germline V gives CDR1 SGHTA, CDR2 FQGNSA. Trimming took 4 bases from V and 6 from J; bases not matched to a gene: 9. This CDR3 is built from 16 residues.

This clonotype was seen a few times. The rearrangement joins TRBV6-5 to TRBJ2-3; D gene unclear. Germline assignment: CDR1 MNHEY and CDR2 SVGAGI. The CDR3 runs to 13 residues. V dropped 2 bases and J dropped 3 bases, with 6 bases sitting between them. The CDR3, as DNA: TGTGCCAGCAGTTACATAGGAACAGATACGCAGTATTTT. Translated, it gives CASSYIGTDTQYF.

Ten or more counts support this clonotype. The rearrangement uses TRBV9 and TRBJ2-1; TRBD1 is a possible D gene (7 bases). The germline V and J ends were trimmed by 0 bases and 5 bases, with 12 bases remaining between them. CDR3 length: 15 residues. In germline, CDR1 is SGDLS, CDR2 YYNGEE. This CDR3 is CASSVGGTAHNEQFF. CDR3 bases: TGTGCCAGCAGCGTAGGCGGGACAGCTCACAATGAGCAGTTCTTC.

This clonotype was observed at least ten times. The chain carries TRBV5-5 and TRBJ2-1; TRBD2 is a possible D gene (5 bases). V lost 4 bases, J lost 7 bases, and 9 bases lay in between. Germline values: CDR1 SGHKS, CDR2 YYEKEE (reference sequence). The CDR3 is 12 residues long. CDR3 sequence (DNA): TGTGCCAGCAGCAAGGACTGGAATGAGCAGTTCTTC. Amino acids: CASSKDWNEQFF.

This clonotype has at least ten counts. The V call is TRBV20-1, the J call TRBJ2-5; D is unresolved. Trimming removed 5 bases from V and 2 bases from J, with 6 bases in between. Germline-derived CDR1 and CDR2 are DFQATT and SNEGSKA (reference sequence). The CDR3 is 11 amino acids. CDR3 coding DNA: TGCAGTGCTGCCTTACAAGAGACCCAGTACTTC. The encoded protein is CSAALQETQYF.

V and J are TRBV6-1 and TRBJ1-1; no clear D gene. Germline CDR1 and CDR2: MNHNS and SASEGT. The CDR3 runs to 12 residues. V lost 7 bases to trimming and J lost 5 bases, with 11 bases between them. CDR3 nucleotide sequence: TGTGCCAGCAACGACGGGAGTACTGAAGCTTTCTTT. Translated, it gives CASNDGSTEAFF.

This clonotype has a count of ten or more. The chain uses TRBV20-1 and TRBJ2-7, with 9 bases aligning to TRBD2. CDR1 is DFQATT, CDR2 SNEGSKA, per germline (reference sequence). This CDR3 has 13 amino acids. V shed 5 bases and J 3 bases; nucleotides not matched to a gene: 5. CDR3 residues: CSAWGSGSYEQYF. CDR3 in DNA: TGCAGTGCTTGGGGTAGCGGGAGCTACGAGCAGTACTTC.